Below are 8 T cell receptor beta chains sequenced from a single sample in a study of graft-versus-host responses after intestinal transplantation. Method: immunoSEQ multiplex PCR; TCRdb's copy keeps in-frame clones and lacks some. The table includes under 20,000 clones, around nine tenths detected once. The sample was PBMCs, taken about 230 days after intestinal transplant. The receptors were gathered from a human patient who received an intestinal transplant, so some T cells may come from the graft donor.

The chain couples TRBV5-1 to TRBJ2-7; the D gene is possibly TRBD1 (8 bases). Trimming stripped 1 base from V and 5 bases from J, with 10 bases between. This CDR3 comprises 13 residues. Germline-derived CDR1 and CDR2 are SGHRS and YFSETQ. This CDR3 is CASSLTGGDEQYF. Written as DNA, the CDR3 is TGCGCCAGCAGCTTGACAGGGGGGGACGAGCAGTACTTC.

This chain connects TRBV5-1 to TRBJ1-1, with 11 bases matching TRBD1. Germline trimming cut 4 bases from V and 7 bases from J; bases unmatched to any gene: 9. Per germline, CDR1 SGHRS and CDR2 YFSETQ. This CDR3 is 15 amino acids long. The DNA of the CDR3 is TGCGCCAGCAGCCTGGGACAGGGGGTTCGGAATGAAGCTTTCTTT. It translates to CASSLGQGVRNEAFF.

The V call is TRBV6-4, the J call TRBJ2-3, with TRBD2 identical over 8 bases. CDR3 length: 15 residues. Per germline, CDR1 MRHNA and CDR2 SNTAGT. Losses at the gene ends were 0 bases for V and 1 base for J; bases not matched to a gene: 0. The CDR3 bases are TGTGCCAGCAGTGACTCTAGCGGGGGCACAGATACGCAGTATTTT. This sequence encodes CASSDSSGGTDTQYF.

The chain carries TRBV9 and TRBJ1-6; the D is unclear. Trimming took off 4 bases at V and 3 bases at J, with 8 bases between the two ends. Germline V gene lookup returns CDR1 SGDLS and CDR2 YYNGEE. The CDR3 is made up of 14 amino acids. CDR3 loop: CASSPRIYNSPLHF. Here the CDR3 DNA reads TGTGCCAGCAGCCCCCGAATCTATAATTCACCCCTCCACTTT.

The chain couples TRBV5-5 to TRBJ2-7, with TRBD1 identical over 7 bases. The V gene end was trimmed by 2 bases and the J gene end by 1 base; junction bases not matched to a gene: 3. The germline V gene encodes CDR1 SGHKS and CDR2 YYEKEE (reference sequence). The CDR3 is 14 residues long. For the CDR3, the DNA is TGTGCCAGCAGCTTTGTCAGGGGGTCCTACGAGCAGTACTTC. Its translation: CASSFVRGSYEQYF.

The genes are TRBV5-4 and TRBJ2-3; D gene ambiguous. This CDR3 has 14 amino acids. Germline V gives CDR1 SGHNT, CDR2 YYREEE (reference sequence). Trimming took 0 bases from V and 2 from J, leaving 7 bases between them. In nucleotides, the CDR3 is TGTGCCAGCAGCTTGGGGCCGGCCACAGATACGCAGTATTTT. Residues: CASSLGPATDTQYF.

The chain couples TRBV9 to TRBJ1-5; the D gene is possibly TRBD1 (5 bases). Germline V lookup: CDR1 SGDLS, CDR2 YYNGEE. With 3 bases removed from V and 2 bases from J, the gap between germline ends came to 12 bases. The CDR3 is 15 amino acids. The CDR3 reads CASSGDGGGNQPQHF. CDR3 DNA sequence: TGTGCCAGCAGCGGAGATGGGGGTGGCAATCAGCCCCAGCATTTT.

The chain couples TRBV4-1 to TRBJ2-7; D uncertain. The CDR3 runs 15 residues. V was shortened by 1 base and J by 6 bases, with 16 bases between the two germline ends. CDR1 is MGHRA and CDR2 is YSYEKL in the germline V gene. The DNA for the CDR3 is TGCGCCAGCAGCCAAGGATTCTTGTCTGAGGTCGAGCAGTACTTC. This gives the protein CASSQGFLSEVEQYF.